One and the same sample provided the 15 T cell receptor beta chains below, sequenced in a study of T cells expressing NK-cell markers. Following a re-call of the 5' RACE reads, TCRdb has one entry per CDR3 protein and lacks DNA. This sample contains approximately 460,000 distinct CDR3 sequences. Source material: blood T cells: a sorted CD56 or NKG2C T cell subset, CD4+ or CD8+ T cells, or bulk PBMC T cells (not recorded which). The receptors were sampled from a woman aged 18 to 75 in good health.

The V gene is TRBV5-1, the J gene TRBJ2-7; the TCRdb D gene call, TRBD1, has no DNA to confirm it. The length of the CDR3 is 12 residues. The V gene's germline CDR1 is SGHRS and CDR2 YFSETQ. The CDR3 reads CASSQGQYEQYF.

The J gene is TRBJ1-2, the V gene TRBV7-2; without DNA, the TCRdb call of TRBD1 cannot be checked. The germline V gene has CDR1 SGHTA and CDR2 FQGNSA. CDR3 length: 15 amino acids. CDR3 sequence reads: CASSPGQGQVYGYTF.

The CDR3 spells CSARTAVGTGELFF. The chain is built from TRBV20-1 and TRBJ2-2; TCRdb's D call, TRBD2, is unchecked because there is no DNA. Looked up from germline, CDR1 is DFQATT and CDR2 is SNEGSKA (reference sequence). The CDR3 contains 14 residues.

This chain joins TRBV27 and TRBJ2-3; TCRdb's assignment of TRBD2 cannot be checked, as there is no DNA. Germline CDR1 reads MNHEY; CDR2 reads SMNVEV (reference sequence). The CDR3 loop spans 17 amino acids. The CDR3 loop reads CASSWAVPSAGADTQYF.

The genes are TRBV5-1 and TRBJ1-3. In germline, CDR1 is SGHRS, CDR2 YFSETQ. CDR3 length: 12 residues. The CDR3 region is CASSLNGNTIYF.

J is TRBJ1-4 and V is TRBV6-6. Germline CDR1 and CDR2: MNHNY and SVGAGI (reference sequence). The CDR3 extends over 11 amino acids. The chain's CDR3 is CASSYQEKLFF.

The chain employs TRBV20-1 and TRBJ2-3; the TCRdb call, TRBD2, lacks DNA for checking. The CDR3 totals 15 residues. Germline lookup yields CDR1 DFQATT and CDR2 SNEGSKA (reference sequence). The CDR3: CSAGGAGGVTDTQYF.

This chain connects TRBV7-6 to TRBJ2-2; TCRdb lists TRBD2, though no DNA is available to test this call. Germline V gene sequence: CDR1 SGHVS, CDR2 FNYEAQ. The CDR3 extends over 15 amino acids. CDR3: CASSLAVGGTGELFF.

The rearrangement links TRBV7-2 to TRBJ2-1; the D call from TCRdb, TRBD1, cannot be confirmed without DNA. Germline V gene data show CDR1 as SGHTA and CDR2 as FQGNSA. The CDR3 loop spans 14 amino acids. The CDR3 sequence: CASSPGTGINEQFF.

The chain employs TRBV6-2 or TRBV6-3 and TRBJ1-5; the D call from TCRdb, TRBD1, cannot be confirmed without DNA. This CDR3 spans 13 amino acids. CDR1 and CDR2 (germline): MNHEY, SVGEGT. This CDR3 reads CASTDREEQPQHF.

V usage is TRBV9 and J usage is TRBJ1-2; absent DNA, TCRdb's TRBD1 call cannot be checked. The CDR3 extends over 14 amino acids. Germline assignment: CDR1 SGDLS and CDR2 YYNGEE. This chain's CDR3 is CASSVADRNYGYTF.

This chain connects TRBV27 to TRBJ2-1; the TCRdb call, TRBD1, lacks DNA for checking. Germline V gene sequence: CDR1 MNHEY, CDR2 SMNVEV (reference sequence). The CDR3 is 17 residues long. The CDR3 sequence: CASSLYFIWTGDNEQFF.

The chain joins TRBV7-2 to TRBJ2-7; TCRdb's assignment of TRBD1 cannot be checked, as there is no DNA. Germline values: CDR1 SGHTA, CDR2 FQGNSA. The CDR3 totals 14 residues. The CDR3 region is CASFRGGDSYEQYF.

The chain has TRBV19 and TRBJ2-1; TCRdb selects TRBD1, and the lack of DNA leaves this call unchecked. This CDR3 comprises 16 residues. Germline CDR1 reads LNHDA; CDR2 reads SQIVND (reference sequence). The CDR3 sequence: CASSNHPGTRAGEQFF.

Here the CDR3 reads CASSLSNLMSSYNEQFF. This chain joins TRBV27 and TRBJ2-1. The CDR3 spans 17 residues. CDR1 is MNHEY, CDR2 SMNVEV, per germline (reference sequence).